This T cell receptor beta chain was captured by sequencing in a study of immune characterization of retroperitoneal liposarcoma (dated by TCRdb to the late 2010s). Library preparation used PCR. The instrument was a NextSeq 500. The raw public data were reprocessed by TCRdb itself: fastp quality trimming at Q25, MiXCR clonotype calling, in-frame beta chains only. Every entry covers one CDR3 protein and lists the most common genes and DNA from its rows. The sample table records 2,000 to 3,000 distinct CDR3 sequences; roughly two fifths of these occur just once. Clones ranked in the top ten supply approximately 40% of the sample. In regard to this clonotype: This receptor's antigen is unknown. Base qualities are missing; no much larger clone stands one base away.

There are 13 amino acids in the CDR3, from cysteine to phenylalanine inclusive. Kept here is only the CDR3 DNA, which spans 39 bases and is read in frame from base 1. Unmatched junction bases come to 3, with V trimmed by 7 bases and J by 6 bases. CDR1 and CDR2, per the germline V gene, are MNHEY and SVGAGI. The chain was built from TRBV6-5 and TRBJ2-1; TRBD2 fits 10 bases in the junction. The receptor was derived from a male donor with retroperitoneal liposarcoma. Sequencing used tumor tissue. The CDR3 region reads CASTPSGSNEQFF. In nucleotide form, the sequence is TGTGCCAGCACCCCTAGCGGGAGCAATGAGCAGTTCTTC.